The T cell receptor (beta chain) under discussion was sequenced for a study of cytomegalovirus exposure and HLA in healthy donors. As for the study in general: Among roughly 190 million T cells, an earlier analysis found 120 million or so unique TCR beta sequences. Of the donors genotyped, about 390 in all, about 76% fell in the Caucasian-associated ancestry cluster. Regarding the study as a whole: Clonal expansion, a later analysis showed, was greater in HLA-associated TCR beta chains than in equally common others.

Trimming left V 1 base short and J 5 bases short, with 6 bases between. Germline-derived CDR1 and CDR2 are SGHTA and FQGNSA. CDR3 length: 13 amino acids. In its sample, this clone was seen a few times. Its antigen remains unidentified. Amplification used 60 Vbeta primers and 13 Jbeta primers. TCRdb's copy holds only in-frame clones and misses some; the assay was immunoSEQ multiplex PCR. The sample has about 130,000 clones, less than 75% seen once. The chain carries TRBV7-2 and TRBJ1-5; D call uncertain. The sequencing input was PBMCs. The sequence came from a woman between 35 and 50 years old in good health and CMV-seropositive. CDR3 DNA: TGTGCCAGCAGCTTAGACAGCTATCAGCCCCAGCATTTT. Protein sequence: CASSLDSYQPQHF.